The rows below give T cell receptor beta chains drawn from one sample of a study of blood T cells in healthy people across ages. TCRdb reprocessed the 5' RACE reads with MiXCR, giving one entry per CDR3 protein. Of about 800,000 distinct CDR3 sequences listed, approximately 25% were seen once; the top ten hold approximately 4%. The same data also contributed to another study, on T cells of mothers and their children.

The source material was blood. The receptors originated from a boy between 5 and 17 years old in good health. The CDR3 runs from the conserved cysteine through the conserved F or W. A D gene is named only where the DNA matches it firmly. A clone size is listed for some rows: how often the clone was seen (once, few, many), or a class if it is expanded.

d_gene: -; len: 14; v_gene: TRBV27; abundance: few; j_gene: TRBJ1-5; CDR3aa: CASSSPGDNQPQHF; CDR3nt: TGTGCCAGCAGTTCTCCAGGGGACAATCAGCCCCAGCATTTT
d_gene: TRBD2; len: 15; v_gene: TRBV4-2; abundance: few; j_gene: TRBJ2-7; CDR3aa: CASSQTSGGSYEQYF; CDR3nt: TGTGCCAGCAGCCAGACTAGCGGGGGGAGTTACGAGCAGTACTTC
d_gene: TRBD2; len: 15; v_gene: TRBV5-1; abundance: few; j_gene: TRBJ2-7; CDR3aa: CASRKDPGLDYEQYF; CDR3nt: TGCGCCAGCAGAAAAGACCCGGGACTAGACTACGAGCAGTACTTC
d_gene: -; len: 14; v_gene: TRBV10-3; abundance: -; j_gene: TRBJ2-1; CDR3aa: CAISERDGDNEQFF; CDR3nt: TGTGCCATCAGTGAGAGGGACGGAGACAATGAGCAGTTCTTC
d_gene: TRBD2; len: 15; v_gene: TRBV29-1; abundance: few; j_gene: TRBJ2-2; CDR3aa: CSARAGGGLSGELFF; CDR3nt: TGCAGCGCCAGGGCGGGAGGCGGGTTATCCGGGGAGCTGTTTTTT
d_gene: TRBD1; len: 14; v_gene: TRBV7-9; abundance: few; j_gene: TRBJ2-5; CDR3aa: CASSLDRVGKTQYF; CDR3nt: TGTGCCAGCAGCTTGGACAGGGTAGGGAAGACCCAGTACTTC
d_gene: TRBD2; len: 17; v_gene: TRBV7-2; abundance: few; j_gene: TRBJ2-1; CDR3aa: CASSWTSGGAAYNEQFF; CDR3nt: TGTGCCAGCAGCTGGACTAGCGGGGGGGCCGCGTACAATGAGCAGTTCTTC
d_gene: TRBD2; len: 12; v_gene: TRBV24-1; abundance: few; j_gene: TRBJ2-1; CDR3aa: CATSDFSGSKFF; CDR3nt: TGTGCCACCAGTGATTTTAGCGGGAGTAAGTTCTTC
d_gene: -; len: 13; v_gene: TRBV29-1; abundance: -; j_gene: TRBJ2-7; CDR3aa: CSVTGTNSYEQYF; CDR3nt: TGCAGCGTTACCGGGACCAACTCCTACGAGCAGTACTTC
d_gene: TRBD2; len: 14; v_gene: TRBV20-1; abundance: few; j_gene: TRBJ2-7; CDR3aa: CSARASGGAYEQYF; CDR3nt: TGCAGTGCTAGAGCTAGCGGGGGGGCATACGAGCAGTACTTC
d_gene: -; len: 15; v_gene: TRBV6-1; abundance: -; j_gene: TRBJ2-2; CDR3aa: CASSEGPRYTGELFF; CDR3nt: TGTGCCAGCAGTGAGGGGCCTAGGTACACCGGGGAGCTGTTTTTT
d_gene: -; len: 14; v_gene: TRBV7-9; abundance: -; j_gene: TRBJ2-7; CDR3aa: CASSQRTVSYEQYF; CDR3nt: TGTGCCAGCAGCCAGCGGACCGTATCCTACGAGCAGTACTTC
d_gene: TRBD1; len: 16; v_gene: TRBV28; abundance: -; j_gene: TRBJ2-2; CDR3aa: CASTGAGGVNTGELFF; CDR3nt: TGTGCCAGCACCGGGGCAGGGGGCGTCAACACCGGGGAGCTGTTTTTT
d_gene: -; len: 18; v_gene: TRBV25-1; abundance: -; j_gene: TRBJ2-5; CDR3aa: CASSRDSLSGGLQETQYF; CDR3nt: TGTGCCAGCAGTCGGGACAGTCTTAGCGGAGGGTTACAAGAGACCCAGTACTTC
d_gene: TRBD1; len: 14; v_gene: TRBV2; abundance: few; j_gene: TRBJ1-2; CDR3aa: CASSPRTGGRGYTF; CDR3nt: TGTGCCAGCAGTCCTAGGACAGGGGGCCGTGGCTACACCTTC
d_gene: TRBD2; len: 14; v_gene: TRBV29-1; abundance: few; j_gene: TRBJ2-5; CDR3aa: CSVERAGGQETQYF; CDR3nt: TGCAGCGTTGAAAGAGCGGGAGGGCAAGAGACCCAGTACTTC
d_gene: -; len: 15; v_gene: TRBV3-1; abundance: -; j_gene: TRBJ2-3; CDR3aa: CASSLVRTSTDTQYF; CDR3nt: TGTGCCAGCAGTCTAGTCAGAACGAGCACAGATACGCAGTATTTT
d_gene: -; len: 14; v_gene: TRBV29-1; abundance: few; j_gene: TRBJ2-1; CDR3aa: CSVVGSSELNEQFF; CDR3nt: TGCAGCGTTGTGGGCTCCTCTGAACTCAATGAGCAGTTCTTC
d_gene: -; len: 14; v_gene: TRBV24-1; abundance: few; j_gene: TRBJ2-2; CDR3aa: CATSVQAPAGELFF; CDR3nt: TGTGCCACCAGTGTACAGGCCCCAGCCGGGGAGCTGTTTTTT
d_gene: -; len: 14; v_gene: TRBV27; abundance: few; j_gene: TRBJ2-7; CDR3aa: CASSLSIGAYEQYF; CDR3nt: TGTGCCAGCAGTTTATCGATCGGGGCCTACGAGCAGTACTTC
d_gene: -; len: 14; v_gene: TRBV5-5; abundance: -; j_gene: TRBJ2-3; CDR3aa: CASSSSRGTDTQYF; CDR3nt: TGTGCCAGCAGCTCGAGTAGGGGCACAGATACGCAGTATTTT
d_gene: -; len: 14; v_gene: TRBV6-6; abundance: -; j_gene: TRBJ2-7; CDR3aa: CASSFTGESYEQYF; CDR3nt: TGTGCCAGCAGTTTTACAGGAGAGTCATACGAGCAGTACTTC
d_gene: TRBD2; len: 18; v_gene: TRBV27; abundance: -; j_gene: TRBJ2-1; CDR3aa: CASSSPGLAGGPYNEQFF; CDR3nt: TGTGCCAGCAGTTCGCCGGGACTAGCGGGGGGGCCCTACAATGAGCAGTTCTTC
d_gene: TRBD1; len: 15; v_gene: TRBV11-2; abundance: many; j_gene: TRBJ2-5; CDR3aa: CASSPGQGAGETQYF; CDR3nt: TGTGCCAGCAGCCCCGGTCAGGGGGCAGGAGAGACCCAGTACTTC
d_gene: TRBD1; len: 16; v_gene: TRBV6-1; abundance: -; j_gene: TRBJ2-1; CDR3aa: CASRQTGTGLVHEQFF; CDR3nt: TGTGCCAGCAGACAAACCGGGACAGGGCTTGTTCATGAGCAGTTCTTC
d_gene: TRBD2; len: 19; v_gene: TRBV9; abundance: -; j_gene: TRBJ2-3; CDR3aa: CASSVDDSGGPPLADTQYF; CDR3nt: TGTGCCAGCAGCGTAGACGATAGCGGGGGGCCTCCACTCGCAGATACGCAGTATTTT
d_gene: -; len: 16; v_gene: TRBV13; abundance: few; j_gene: TRBJ1-3; CDR3aa: CASSPTSGGSGNTIYF; CDR3nt: TGTGCCAGCAGCCCCACTTCGGGGGGTAGTGGAAACACCATATATTTT
d_gene: -; len: 16; v_gene: TRBV6-1; abundance: -; j_gene: TRBJ2-7; CDR3aa: CASSEAGGDSSYEQYF; CDR3nt: TGTGCCAGCAGTGAAGCTGGAGGGGATTCATCCTACGAGCAGTACTTC
d_gene: TRBD2; len: 13; v_gene: TRBV25-1; abundance: few; j_gene: TRBJ2-5; CDR3aa: CASSDQRGGTQYF; CDR3nt: TGTGCCAGCAGTGACCAACGGGGGGGGACCCAGTACTTC
d_gene: -; len: 13; v_gene: TRBV28; abundance: -; j_gene: TRBJ2-7; CDR3aa: CASSLTRTAEQYF; CDR3nt: TGTGCCAGCAGTTTAACTAGGACAGCAGAGCAGTACTTC
d_gene: -; len: 15; v_gene: TRBV6-6; abundance: few; j_gene: TRBJ1-4; CDR3aa: CASSSGAATNEKLFF; CDR3nt: TGTGCCAGCAGTTCCGGGGCAGCAACTAATGAAAAACTGTTTTTT
d_gene: TRBD1; len: 14; v_gene: TRBV7-9; abundance: few; j_gene: TRBJ1-2; CDR3aa: CASRDRDVNYGYTF; CDR3nt: TGTGCCAGCAGGGACAGGGATGTAAACTATGGCTACACCTTC
d_gene: -; len: 14; v_gene: TRBV12-3/TRBV12-4; abundance: -; j_gene: TRBJ2-7; CDR3aa: CASAGQGSSYEQYF; CDR3nt: TGTGCCAGCGCGGGGCAGGGAAGCTCCTACGAGCAGTACTTC
d_gene: TRBD1; len: 17; v_gene: TRBV11-2; abundance: -; j_gene: TRBJ2-7; CDR3aa: CASSPAWGDRGNEEQYF; CDR3nt: TGTGCCAGCAGCCCCGCATGGGGGGACAGGGGGAATGAAGAGCAGTACTTC
d_gene: -; len: 16; v_gene: TRBV28; abundance: few; j_gene: TRBJ2-6; CDR3aa: CASSFFPISGANVLTF; CDR3nt: TGTGCCAGCAGTTTTTTTCCAATTTCTGGGGCCAACGTCCTGACTTTC
d_gene: -; len: 15; v_gene: TRBV28; abundance: -; j_gene: TRBJ2-5; CDR3aa: CASSATWGYQETQYF; CDR3nt: TGTGCCAGCAGCGCAACCTGGGGGTACCAAGAGACCCAGTACTTC
d_gene: -; len: 15; v_gene: TRBV5-1; abundance: -; j_gene: TRBJ1-1; CDR3aa: CASSFDRTARSEAFF; CDR3nt: TGCGCCAGCAGCTTTGACCGGACAGCCCGGTCTGAAGCTTTCTTT
d_gene: -; len: 14; v_gene: TRBV5-1; abundance: -; j_gene: TRBJ1-1; CDR3aa: CASSLVHGGTEAFF; CDR3nt: TGCGCCAGCAGCTTGGTTCATGGGGGCACTGAAGCTTTCTTT
d_gene: -; len: 12; v_gene: TRBV30; abundance: few; j_gene: TRBJ2-7; CDR3aa: CATGQPPYEQYF; CDR3nt: TGTGCCACGGGGCAGCCACCCTACGAGCAGTACTTC
d_gene: -; len: 14; v_gene: TRBV28; abundance: many; j_gene: TRBJ2-1; CDR3aa: CASSLGLSYNEQFF; CDR3nt: TGTGCCAGCAGCCTGGGACTCTCCTACAATGAGCAGTTCTTC
d_gene: -; len: 15; v_gene: TRBV12-3/TRBV12-4; abundance: -; j_gene: TRBJ2-3; CDR3aa: CASRGLSSYTDTQYF; CDR3nt: TGTGCCAGCAGAGGGCTAAGCTCCTACACAGATACGCAGTATTTT
d_gene: -; len: 12; v_gene: TRBV5-1; abundance: few; j_gene: TRBJ2-3; CDR3aa: CASSLQGDAQYF; CDR3nt: TGCGCCAGCAGCTTACAGGGCGATGCGCAGTATTTT
d_gene: -; len: 14; v_gene: TRBV6-6; abundance: few; j_gene: TRBJ2-7; CDR3aa: CASSYSSGVGEQYF; CDR3nt: TGTGCCAGCAGTTACTCATCAGGGGTCGGCGAGCAGTACTTC
d_gene: -; len: 13; v_gene: TRBV27; abundance: -; j_gene: TRBJ2-4; CDR3aa: CASSLSGEDIQYF; CDR3nt: TGTGCCAGCAGTTTATCAGGGGAGGACATTCAGTACTTC
d_gene: TRBD2; len: 16; v_gene: TRBV27; abundance: -; j_gene: TRBJ2-1; CDR3aa: CASSLFLAGGISEQFF; CDR3nt: TGTGCCAGCAGTTTATTCCTAGCGGGAGGGATCAGTGAGCAGTTCTTC
d_gene: TRBD2; len: 19; v_gene: TRBV10-3; abundance: -; j_gene: TRBJ2-1; CDR3aa: CAISELLGLAGSSYNEQFF; CDR3nt: TGTGCCATCAGTGAGTTATTGGGACTAGCGGGCTCCTCCTACAATGAGCAGTTCTTC
d_gene: -; len: 15; v_gene: TRBV25-1; abundance: many; j_gene: TRBJ2-5; CDR3aa: CASSLGTAGRETQYF; CDR3nt: TGTGCCAGCAGTCTTGGGACGGCAGGTCGAGAGACCCAGTACTTC
d_gene: -; len: 13; v_gene: TRBV7-2; abundance: few; j_gene: TRBJ2-7; CDR3aa: CASSLVGEAEQYF; CDR3nt: TGTGCCAGCAGCTTAGTGGGGGAGGCCGAGCAGTACTTC
d_gene: -; len: 14; v_gene: TRBV7-8; abundance: -; j_gene: TRBJ1-2; CDR3aa: CASSLGFGSPGYTF; CDR3nt: TGTGCCAGCAGCTTAGGGTTTGGTAGTCCTGGCTACACCTTC
d_gene: -; len: 16; v_gene: TRBV5-1; abundance: -; j_gene: TRBJ2-1; CDR3aa: CASSRVIRGSYNEQFF; CDR3nt: TGCGCCAGCAGCCGCGTGATCAGGGGCTCCTACAATGAGCAGTTCTTC
d_gene: TRBD1; len: 13; v_gene: TRBV20-1; abundance: -; j_gene: TRBJ1-5; CDR3aa: CSASGQGGQPQHF; CDR3nt: TGCAGTGCTAGCGGACAGGGAGGGCAGCCCCAGCATTTT
d_gene: TRBD1; len: 14; v_gene: TRBV28; abundance: -; j_gene: TRBJ1-5; CDR3aa: CASSRDREDQPQHF; CDR3nt: TGTGCCAGCAGTCGAGACAGGGAGGATCAGCCCCAGCATTTT
d_gene: -; len: 13; v_gene: TRBV28; abundance: -; j_gene: TRBJ2-7; CDR3aa: CASSPRGKYEQYF; CDR3nt: TGTGCCAGCAGTCCAAGGGGTAAATACGAGCAGTACTTC